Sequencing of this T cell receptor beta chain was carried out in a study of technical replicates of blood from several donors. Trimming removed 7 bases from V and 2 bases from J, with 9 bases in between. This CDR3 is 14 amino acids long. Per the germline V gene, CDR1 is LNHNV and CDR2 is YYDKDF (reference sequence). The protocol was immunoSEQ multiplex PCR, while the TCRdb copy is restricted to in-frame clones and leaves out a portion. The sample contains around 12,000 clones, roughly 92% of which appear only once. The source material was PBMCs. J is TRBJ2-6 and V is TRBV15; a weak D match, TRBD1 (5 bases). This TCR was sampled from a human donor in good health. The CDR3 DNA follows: TGTGCCACCAATACAGGCACTGGGGCCAACGTCCTGACTTTC. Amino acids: CATNTGTGANVLTF.